This T cell receptor (beta chain) was sequenced in a study of blood T cell repertoires in COVID-19. Remarks on this clone: The same CDR3 also results from other DNA sequences found in this sample.

Method: immunoSEQ multiplex PCR; TCRdb's copy keeps in-frame clones and lacks some. This table has about 290,000 clones, roughly 88% appearing once. V was pared by 5 bases and J by 8 bases, with 6 bases of the junction left unmatched. CDR1 is MDHEN and CDR2 is SYDVKM in the germline V gene. This CDR3 is built from 14 residues. The gene calls are TRBV28 and TRBJ1-2, with 12 bases identical to TRBD1. The source of this sequence is a woman in her twenties or thirties with active or convalescent COVID-19. Input material: peripheral blood. The CDR3 sequence: CASSPAGTGGGYTF. The CDR3 DNA reads as TGTGCCAGCAGTCCAGCCGGGACAGGGGGCGGCTACACCTTC.